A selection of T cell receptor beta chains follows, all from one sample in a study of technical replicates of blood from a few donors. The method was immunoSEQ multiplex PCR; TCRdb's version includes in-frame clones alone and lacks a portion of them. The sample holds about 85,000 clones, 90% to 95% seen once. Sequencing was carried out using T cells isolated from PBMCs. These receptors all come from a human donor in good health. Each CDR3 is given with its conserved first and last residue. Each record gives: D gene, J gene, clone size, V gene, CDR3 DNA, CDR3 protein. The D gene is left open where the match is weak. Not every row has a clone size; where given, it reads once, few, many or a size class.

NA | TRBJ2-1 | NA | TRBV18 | TGTGCCAGCTCACTACTAAACTCCTACAATGAGCAGTTCTTC | CASSLLNSYNEQFF
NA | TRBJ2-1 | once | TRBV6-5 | TGTGCCAGCAGTTCTAAGATGAGCCTTTTCTTC | CASSSKMSLFF
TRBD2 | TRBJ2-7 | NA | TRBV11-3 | TGTGCCAGCAGCTTAGGGACTAGCGTGGCCAGCTCTGGGCAGTACTTC | CASSLGTSVASSGQYF
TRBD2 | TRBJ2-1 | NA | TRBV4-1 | TGCGCCAGCAGCCTCCATTCACTAGCGGGAGGGCCGGGCTCCTACAATGAGCAGTTCTTC | CASSLHSLAGGPGSYNEQFF
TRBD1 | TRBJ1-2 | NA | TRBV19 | TGTGCCAGTAGTATAGCACAAGACAGGGTAGCTGGCTACACCTTC | CASSIAQDRVAGYTF
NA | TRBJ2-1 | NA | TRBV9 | TGTGCCAGCAGCGTAGCTAATGTCCATGAGCAGTTCTTC | CASSVANVHEQFF
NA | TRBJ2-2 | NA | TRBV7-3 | TGTGCCAGCAGCCTGATCCAGAATGAGCTGTTTTTT | CASSLIQNELFF
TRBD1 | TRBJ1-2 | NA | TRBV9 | TGTGCCAGCAGTTCCGGGACAGACCTCTATGGCTACACCTTC | CASSSGTDLYGYTF
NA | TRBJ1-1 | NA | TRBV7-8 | TGTGCCAGCAGCATCACAGGGTTTTGGCCGGGCACTGAAGCTTTCTTT | CASSITGFWPGTEAFF
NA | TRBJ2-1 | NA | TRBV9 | TGTGCCAGCAGCGTAGGCGGTCTTAATGAGCAGTTCTTC | CASSVGGLNEQFF
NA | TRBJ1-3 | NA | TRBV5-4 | TGTGCCAGCAGTCTTTCCGGAAACACCATATATTTT | CASSLSGNTIYF
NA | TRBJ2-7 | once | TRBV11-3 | TGTGCCAGCAGCTTAGCGGCAGGGCCCTACGAGCAGTACTTC | CASSLAAGPYEQYF
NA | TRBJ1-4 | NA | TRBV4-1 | TGCGCCAGCAGCCAAGATCACGGCAGAAGAGGGGAAAAACTGTTTTTT | CASSQDHGRRGEKLFF
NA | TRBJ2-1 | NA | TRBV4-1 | TGCGCCAGCATCGGGGAACCGAGCCCCTACAATGAGCAGTTCTTC | CASIGEPSPYNEQFF
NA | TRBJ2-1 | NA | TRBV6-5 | TGTGCCAGCGCTGGCGGACTTAACCGGGATGAGCAGTTCTTC | CASAGGLNRDEQFF
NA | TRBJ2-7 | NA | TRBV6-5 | TGTGCCAGCAGCAGACATTTAGCCTACGAGCAGTACTTC | CASSRHLAYEQYF
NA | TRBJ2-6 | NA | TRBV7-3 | TGTGCCAGCAGCCTTCGACTAGGGGGCACCCTCTCTGGGGCCAACGTCCTGACTTTC | CASSLRLGGTLSGANVLTF
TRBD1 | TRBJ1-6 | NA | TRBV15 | TGTGCCACCAGCGGTACAGGGGGCCACAATTCACCCCTCCACTTT | CATSGTGGHNSPLHF
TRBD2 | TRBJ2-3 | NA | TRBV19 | TGTGCCACTACCTCGGGGGGGGGCACAGATACGCAGTATTTT | CATTSGGGTDTQYF
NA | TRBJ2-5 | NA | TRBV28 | TGTGCCACCTGGGGAGCAGAGACCCAGTACTTC | CATWGAETQYF
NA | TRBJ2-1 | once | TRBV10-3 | TGTGCCATCAGTGAGACCACAAGCTCCTACAATGAGCAGTTCTTC | CAISETTSSYNEQFF
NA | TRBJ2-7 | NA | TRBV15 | TGTGCCACCGCCGACTCCTTGAGCTCCTACGAGCAGTACTTC | CATADSLSSYEQYF
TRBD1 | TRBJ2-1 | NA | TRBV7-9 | TGTGCCAGTAAAGGGGACGGGGACAGGGGTTTAGGTGAGCAGTTCTTC | CASKGDGDRGLGEQFF
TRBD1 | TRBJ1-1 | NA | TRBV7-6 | TGTGCCAGCAGCTCGGGACAGGGGGAGCGCACTGAAGCTTTCTTT | CASSSGQGERTEAFF
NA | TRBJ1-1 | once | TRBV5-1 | TGCGCCAGCAGCTTGGAACGGGGGGGCCGGAGCACTGAAGCTTTCTTT | CASSLERGGRSTEAFF
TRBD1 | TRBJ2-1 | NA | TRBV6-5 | TGTGCCAGCAGTAAAGGGACAGACTACAATGAGCAGTTCTTC | CASSKGTDYNEQFF
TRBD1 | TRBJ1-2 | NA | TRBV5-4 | TGTGCCAGCAGCTTGATTCCTCAGGGGGCGCATTACGGCTACACCTTC | CASSLIPQGAHYGYTF
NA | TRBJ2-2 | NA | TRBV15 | TGTGCCACCAGCAAGGGGGTCGGGGAGCTGTTTTTT | CATSKGVGELFF
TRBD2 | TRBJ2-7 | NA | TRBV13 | TGTGCCAGCAGCTTAGGGCTAGCGGCAGAATACGAGCAGTACTTC | CASSLGLAAEYEQYF
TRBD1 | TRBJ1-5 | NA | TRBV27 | TGTGCCAGCAGTTTATGGGGGACAGGGTATCAGCCCCAGCATTTT | CASSLWGTGYQPQHF
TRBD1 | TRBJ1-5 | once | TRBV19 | TGTGCCAGTACTCCAACAGGGGTCGGCAATCAGCCCCAGCATTTT | CASTPTGVGNQPQHF